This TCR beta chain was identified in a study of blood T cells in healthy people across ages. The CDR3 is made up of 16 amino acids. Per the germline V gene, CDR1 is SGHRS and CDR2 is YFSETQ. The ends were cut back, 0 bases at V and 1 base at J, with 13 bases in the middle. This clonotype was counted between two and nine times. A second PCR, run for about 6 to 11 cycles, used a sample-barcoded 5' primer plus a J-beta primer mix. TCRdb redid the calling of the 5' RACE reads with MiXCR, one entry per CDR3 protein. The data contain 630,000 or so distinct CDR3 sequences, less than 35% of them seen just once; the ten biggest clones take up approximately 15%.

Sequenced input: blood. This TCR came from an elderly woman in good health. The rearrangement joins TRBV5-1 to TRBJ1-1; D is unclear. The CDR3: CASSLGATVGNTEAFF. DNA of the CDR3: TGCGCCAGCAGCTTGGGGGCCACAGTGGGGAACACTGAAGCTTTCTTT. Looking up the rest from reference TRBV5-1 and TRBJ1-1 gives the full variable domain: KAGVTQTPRYLIKTRGQQVTLSCSPISGHRSVSWYQQTPGQGLQFLFEYFSETQRNKGNFPGRFSGRQFSNSRSEMNVSTLELGDSALYLCASSLGATVGNTEAFFGQGTRLTVV.